This T cell receptor beta chain was recovered during a study of blood T cells in healthy people across ages (dated by TCRdb to between 2015 and 2017). General notes on the study: In model experiments, template switching captured about one uniquely barcoded TCR beta cDNA molecule for every two T cells. Using the same blood draw, the study looked at two additional independent replicas of 1 million unique cDNA reads for two donors, one aged 18 to 30 and the other aged 80 or older. The donors were split into four age groups: young (average 16 years), middle-aged (39), aged (over 55) and long-lived (under 85). To avoid experimental bias, donors of different ages were randomly spread across the sequencing lanes. Using deep sequencing normalized with unique cDNA molecular identifiers, the study measured how TCR beta repertoire diversity changes with age.

Libraries were built with 5' RACE. The listed sequencing device is Illumina HiSeq 2500. A second PCR of roughly 7 to 11 cycles was performed with a sample-barcoded 5' primer and a J-beta primer mix. A template-switch 5' adaptor carrying 12 random nucleotides introduced a unique molecular identifier onto each TCR beta cDNA molecule. Each sample yielded at least 3 million CDR3-containing paired-end reads. First-strand cDNA was synthesized from all RNA with the Mint cDNA synthesis kit, primed by a TRBC-specific oligonucleotide. All cDNA was treated with uracil-DNA glycosylase and then went through a first 18-cycle PCR with the universal primers M1SS and BC2_uni_R. On the authors' methods: For normalization, 1 million high-quality reads were randomly selected from each sample, with every read carrying a distinct molecular identifier. Instead of being binned into consensus sequences, reads that shared molecular identifiers were thrown out. CDR3 identification, clonotype clustering and error correction used MiTCR with a Q25 quality threshold and the strictest error-elimination algorithm. A nonparametric unseen species model using Euler transformation provided a lower-bound estimate of total TCR beta diversity. TCRdb redid the processing of the public reads, applying fastp at Q25 and MiXCR, and retained in-frame beta chains. One record per CDR3 amino acid sequence lists the most common genes and DNA. The V and J calls were not made by the authors but by TCRdb's processing. This sample is represented by roughly 1.6 million distinct CDR3 sequences; 34% of them were singletons. The top ten clones comprise roughly 12% of the sample.

Taken from cysteine to phenylalanine, the CDR3 has 15 residues. Only CDR3 DNA remains: 45 bases, in frame from the first base. The donors were roughly 38 Caucasian individuals from Russia, aged roughly 6 to 90 years, who were systemically healthy. Ten milliliters of peripheral blood were drawn from each donor into EDTA-treated Vacutainer tubes. Ficoll-Paque density-gradient centrifugation was used to isolate PBMCs, with at least 6.5 million per sample. Total RNA, at least 5 micrograms per sample, was extracted from PBMCs with Trizol reagent. Naive CD45RAhigh/CD27high T cell percentages were measured by flow cytometry on a PBMC aliquot from every donor. To note about this clonotype: Its antigen target is currently unknown. A read error may explain this, as a much larger clone is one base away.

Study-level results and caveats: Total diversity estimates from one million sequenced T cells were considered lower bounds and underestimates. There was a strong correlation between observed TCR beta diversity and the percentage of naive T cells measured by flow cytometry. Since profiling was done on bulk unsorted PBMCs, naive and antigen-experienced compartments could not be conclusively compared. Compared with the aged group, the long-lived group had more naive CD4+ T cells, fewer expanded clones and increased TCR diversity, a pattern suggesting age selection. The CMV infection status of donors was not known, potentially confounding age-related changes in expanded clonotypes. Observed TCR beta diversity per million T cells fell roughly linearly with age, and a significant reduction was already apparent by age approximately 41.

Recombination linked TRBV12-3 or TRBV12-4 to TRBJ2-5, with TRBD2 matching 10 junction bases. This clonotype was sampled from a woman in her 30s in good health. Specimen: blood. The CDR3 region: CASSLVLAGDETRYF. Here is the DNA: TGTGCCAGCAGTTTAGTTCTAGCGGGGGATGAGACCCGGTACTTC.